The subject of this entry is one TCR beta chain. Its binding antigen is unknown. No base-level quality is on record; no much larger clone is a single base apart. The cohort was made up of under 800 healthy bone marrow donors. At the time of sampling, every cohort member was nominally healthy, though immune exposures that went unrecorded were likely present. The donor was CMV seropositive and was included in the group of almost 300 seropositive cohort members. Each donor provided a peripheral blood sample, and peripheral blood mononuclear cells were used for TCR beta sequencing. The Qiagen DNeasy Blood Extraction Kit was used to extract genomic DNA from the blood cell samples. Spanning cysteine to phenylalanine, the CDR3 consists of 11 amino acids. Only the CDR3 part of the read is kept: 33 bases, read in frame from the first base. Looking up the germline V gene (reference sequence) yields CDR1 LNHDA and CDR2 SQIVND. V lost 10 bases and J lost 10 bases; the stretch between them is 16 bases long.

These data come from a study of cytomegalovirus exposure and HLA in healthy donors (dated by TCRdb to between 2016 and 2019). Regarding the research as a whole: In an earlier analysis of 587 of the donors, 276 Gb of sequence data and approximately 120 million unique TCR beta sequences from roughly 190 million T cells were reported. An early release that covered 640 HLA-typed donors contained 300 to 350 gigabases of sequencing data and around 80 million unique TCR sequences. Among the approximately 420 genotyped donors, around 79% belonged to the genetic ancestry cluster associated with self-reported Caucasian donors. The study aimed to test whether cataloging public T cell receptors could reveal signatures of past pathogen exposure. Using immunosequencing, the study profiled T cell repertoires from fewer than 700 subjects and related those repertoires to cytomegalovirus serostatus. Along with the 666-subject first cohort, a separate validation cohort of over a hundred different subjects was used. To predict cytomegalovirus infection status, the study brought together high-throughput TCR immunosequencing, statistical association of individual TCRs with disease status, and machine learning. In a later analysis, previously published TCR beta repertoires from 600 to 850 donors were re-analyzed and high-resolution HLA genotyping was added so that TCR occurrence patterns could be studied. The later analysis used no new phenotypic data to find candidate immune exposures, relying instead on TCR beta sequences and their occurrence across donors. An earlier analysis of some 500 of the donors applied high-throughput TCR beta sequencing to assess whether each TCR beta V gene segment acted as functional or pseudogenic. Donor age, sex, ethnicity and CMV serostatus were compiled alongside the repertoire data. A later genetic analysis took genome-wide SNP genotypes for about three fifths of the 666 donors and used that subset as a discovery cohort. Every repertoire in the discovery cohort had been generated on one and the same sequencing platform. HLA typing included class I and class II loci at four-digit resolution. The number of donors typed differed by locus, with 629-630 for A, B, C, DRB1 and DQB1, around 500 for DQA1, 606 for DPA1, and roughly 450 for DPB1. Four or five DR-DQ haplotypes were handled as single units for association and clustering because linkage in the cohort was strong. Among around 400 genotyped donors of the cohort, an average of approximately 220,000 unique TCR beta nucleotide sequences was sequenced per donor, of which 15% to 20% were non-productive.

Receptors were amplified or captured by the immunoSEQ multiplex PCR assay. For the multiplex PCR, a mixture combining 60 forward primers for TCR Vbeta segments and 13 reverse primers for TCR Jbeta segments was used. The CDR3 region of rearranged TCR beta genes was amplified from genomic DNA by a multiplex PCR assay. On the Illumina HiSeq System, the amplified TCR beta libraries were sequenced as 87-base-pair reads. The authors' analysis ran thus. In a later analysis, 70 million to 95 million unique TCR beta chains were counted across the roughly 670 repertoires, and roughly 11 million of these chains were shared by at least two donors. Raw reads were error-corrected and collapsed into unique sequences with a nearest-neighbor algorithm that merged closely related sequences to remove PCR and sequencing errors. Alignment of CDR3 sequences to IMGT reference sequences was used to assign V, D and J gene segments. Each retained sequence needed at least a six-nucleotide match to both a V gene segment and a J gene segment. Rearrangements were called productive when the CDR3 lacked stop codons and stayed in frame with V and J; all others were non-productive. CDR3 was defined by IMGT convention, running from the second conserved V-encoded cysteine to the conserved J-encoded phenylalanine. Sequences without an unambiguous match to a single V gene segment were excluded from the earlier analysis of approximately 600 of the donors. In an earlier analysis of 587 of the donors, V segments were called functional above 56.7% productive rearrangements and were called segregating when the between-donor standard deviation exceeded 5%. A statistical classification framework was developed to diagnose cytomegalovirus status using the catalog of TCR beta chain sequences. In a later analysis, TCR nucleotide sequences were compared against IMGT/GENE-DB human TR gene sequences so that V and J genes could be assigned. In a later analysis, CDR3 sequences and most-parsimonious VDJ recombination scenarios were assigned using the TCRdist pipeline. In a later analysis, each TCR beta chain was defined by its CDR3 amino acid sequence together with its V-gene family, and reads lacking a unique V-gene family were excluded. To address suspected cross-contamination and a sequencing artifact, a later analysis removed 450 to 700 highly shared, low-generation-probability nucleotide sequences. For each public chain, a later analysis derived a clonal expansion index from normalized ranks of inferred template counts within each repertoire. A later analysis computed generation probabilities with a VDJ recombination model fitted to out-of-frame rearrangements, and checked the results against IGoR. In a later analysis, TCR-TCR, TCR-HLA and TCR-CMV co-occurrence was scored with hypergeometric tests, and a repertoire-size bias correction was applied to TCR pairs. A later analysis estimated false discovery rates by permuting HLA or CMV assignments 20 times. In a later analysis, co-occurring TCRs were grouped using DBSCAN, and TCRdist sequence similarity was added for clustering within HLA-allele-positive subsets. For co-occurrence clustering, repertoires with fewer than 30,000 or more than 120,000 public chains were excluded, along with five or six repertoires with anomalous nucleotide sharing. Here the immuneACCESS table is served through TCRdb, limited to in-frame sequences with V and J called. Missing clones are a known gap in these copies; in checked studies unresolved V genes cover under half, and the rest lacks a known reason. D and trimming come from the DNA, and the V and J calls and clone size come from that table. The sample contains some 150,000 clones, around four fifths of them found a single time. 8.1% of the sample is held by the ten biggest clonotypes.

What the work shows at the level of the full study, not this receptor alone: V-gene and J-gene trimming of TCR beta chains was associated with a missense DCLRE1C variant in a later genetic analysis, and the association was replicated in an independent cohort. When HLA alleles, especially DR and DQ, strongly co-occurred, TCR associations were difficult to assign to individual alleles. A later analysis found that HLA-associated TCR beta chains were more clonally expanded and had lower generation probabilities than equally common non-associated chains. According to the authors, the approach could potentially be generalized to other disease states and immunological phenotypes. The study gave a list of 150 to 200 TCR beta chains associated with cytomegalovirus. Across donors, most TCR sequences were observed very rarely, whereas some public TCRs were present in many individuals. Because some donors lacked HLA typing at each locus, the association tests relied only on the typed subset. Cytomegalovirus status was reported to be diagnosed by the classifier with high specificity and sensitivity in both the original and validation cohorts. In a later analysis, TCR association rates were found to vary across HLA loci, with the most associated TCRs seen for DRB1 alleles and the fewest for HLA-C alleles. Correlated functional status among segregating V segments might reflect linkage disequilibrium, but an unknown experimental factor could not be ruled out. Presence/absence analyses assumed roughly uniform sequencing depth across donors, an assumption that may not hold. A later analysis found that most CMV-associated TCR beta chains appeared HLA-restricted, with HLA associations seemingly driven largely by CMV exposure. At a false discovery rate of 0.05, a later analysis linked 16,951 TCR beta sequences to specific HLA alleles. About 17 rarely observed V segments, including chromosome 9 orphons, were excluded from the earlier analysis of approximately 500 of the donors because counts were too low. A further reported finding was that TCR beta sequences accurately predicted the HLA-A and HLA-B alleles for most subjects in the first cohort. A few of the identified cytomegalovirus-associated TCR beta chains were confirmed in vitro to be specific for cytomegalovirus antigens. A later genetic analysis reported fewer N-insertions in productive TCRs among donors in an Asian-associated ancestry cluster than the 666-donor mean. In a later analysis, several top co-occurrence clusters were reported to appear linked to parvovirus B19, influenza, CMV and Epstein-Barr virus. Some IMGT-functional V segments, including TRBV6-2 and TRBV6-3, could not be distinguished by the 87-base-pair reads and were therefore excluded. An earlier analysis of approximately 590 of the donors showed that most TCR beta V segments appeared in productive rearrangements either about 87% or about 30% of the time, which broadly matched IMGT annotations. For the cohort, immune exposure information was limited to CMV serostatus. A cluster of highly shared sequence variants was judged likely to represent a technical artifact of the sequencing pipeline. This cohort had only TCR beta chains sequenced, and the lack of alpha or paired-chain data limited which features could be detected.

The source material was PBMCs. This chain is built from TRBV19 and TRBJ1-1, with TRBD1 perhaps the D gene, on 5 matching bases. The receptor was isolated from a woman aged 45-65 years in good health and CMV-seropositive. The bases are TGTGCCACCATGGATGGGGCTGGAGCTTTCTTT. Its protein reads: CATMDGAGAFF.